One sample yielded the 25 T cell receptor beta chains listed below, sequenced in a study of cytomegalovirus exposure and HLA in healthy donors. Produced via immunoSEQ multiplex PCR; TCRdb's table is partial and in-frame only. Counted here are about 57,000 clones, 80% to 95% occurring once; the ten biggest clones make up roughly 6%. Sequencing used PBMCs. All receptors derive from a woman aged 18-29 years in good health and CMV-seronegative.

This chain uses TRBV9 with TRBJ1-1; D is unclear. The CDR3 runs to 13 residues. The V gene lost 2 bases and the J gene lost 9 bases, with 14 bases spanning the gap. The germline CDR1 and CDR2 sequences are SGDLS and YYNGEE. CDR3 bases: TGTGCCAGCAGCGTCGGCACAGCAAGCAAAGCTTTCTTT. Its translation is CASSVGTASKAFF.

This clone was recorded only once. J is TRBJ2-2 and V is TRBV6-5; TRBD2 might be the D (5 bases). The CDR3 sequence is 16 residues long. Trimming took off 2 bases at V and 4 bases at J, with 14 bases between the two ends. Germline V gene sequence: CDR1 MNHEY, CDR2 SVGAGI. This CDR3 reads CASSYLRFGSTGELFF. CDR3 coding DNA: TGTGCCAGCAGTTACCTACGGTTTGGGAGCACCGGGGAGCTGTTTTTT.

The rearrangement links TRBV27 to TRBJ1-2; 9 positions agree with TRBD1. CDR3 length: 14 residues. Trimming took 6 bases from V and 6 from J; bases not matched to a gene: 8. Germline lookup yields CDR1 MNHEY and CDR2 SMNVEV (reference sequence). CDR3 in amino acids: CASRNTGQGNGYTF. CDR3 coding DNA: TGTGCCAGCAGAAACACGGGACAGGGAAATGGCTACACCTTC.

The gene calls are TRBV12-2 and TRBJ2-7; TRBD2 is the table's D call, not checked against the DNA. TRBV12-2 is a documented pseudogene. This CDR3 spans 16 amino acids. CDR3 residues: CASRFPLAGVWFEQYV. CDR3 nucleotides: TGTGCAAGTCGCTTTCCTCTAGCGGGAGTATGGTTCGAGCAGTACGTC.

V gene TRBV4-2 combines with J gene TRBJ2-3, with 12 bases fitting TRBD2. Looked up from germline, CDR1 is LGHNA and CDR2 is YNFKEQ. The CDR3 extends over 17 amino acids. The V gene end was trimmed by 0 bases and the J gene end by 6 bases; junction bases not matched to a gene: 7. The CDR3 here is CASSQDSTSGGGDTQYF. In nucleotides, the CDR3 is TGTGCCAGCAGCCAAGATTCGACTAGCGGGGGAGGGGATACGCAGTATTTT.

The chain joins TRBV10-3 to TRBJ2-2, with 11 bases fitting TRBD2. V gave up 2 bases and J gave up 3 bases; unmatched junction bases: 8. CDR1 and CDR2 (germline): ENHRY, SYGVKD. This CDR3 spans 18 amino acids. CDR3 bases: TGTGCCATCAGTGAGGGCCAACTAGCGGGAGTGGACACCGGGGAGCTGTTTTTT. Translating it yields CAISEGQLAGVDTGELFF.

The DNA of the CDR3 is TGTGCCAGCACCCGCCTCCGGAGGGGGCCCTTTAAGGAGACCCAGTACTTC. Amino acids: CASTRLRRGPFKETQYF. The chain combines TRBV2 with TRBJ2-5; a possible D gene is TRBD1 (7 bases). V dropped 7 bases and J dropped 5 bases, with 26 bases sitting between them. Germline V gene lookup returns CDR1 SNHLY and CDR2 FYNNEI. The CDR3 sequence is 17 residues long. The whole variable domain, filled in from reference TRBV2 and TRBJ2-5, reads EPEVTQTPSHQVTQMGQEVILRCVPISNHLYFYWYRQILGQKVEFLVSFYNNEISEKSEIFDDQFSVERPDGSNFTLKIRSTKLEDSAMYFCASTRLRRGPFKETQYFGPGTRLLVL.

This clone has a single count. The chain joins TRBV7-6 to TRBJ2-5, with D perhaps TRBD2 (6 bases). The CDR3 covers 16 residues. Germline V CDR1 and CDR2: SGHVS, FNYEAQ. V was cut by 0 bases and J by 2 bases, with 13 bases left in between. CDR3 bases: TGTGCCAGCAGCTTAGCGGCGGGACTCACACAAGAGACCCAGTACTTC. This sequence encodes CASSLAAGLTQETQYF.

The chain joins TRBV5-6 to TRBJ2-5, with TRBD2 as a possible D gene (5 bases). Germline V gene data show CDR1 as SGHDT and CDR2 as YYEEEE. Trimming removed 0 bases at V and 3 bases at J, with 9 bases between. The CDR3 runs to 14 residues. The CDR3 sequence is CASSLEAGKETQYF. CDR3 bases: TGTGCCAGCAGCTTGGAAGCCGGGAAAGAGACCCAGTACTTC.

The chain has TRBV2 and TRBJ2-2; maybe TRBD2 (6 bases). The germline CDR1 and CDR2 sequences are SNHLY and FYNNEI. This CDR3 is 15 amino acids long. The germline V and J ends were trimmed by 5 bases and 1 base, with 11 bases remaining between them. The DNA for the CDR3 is TGTGCCAGCAGTTTCTTGGGGGGGAACACCGGGGAGCTGTTTTTT. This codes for CASSFLGGNTGELFF.

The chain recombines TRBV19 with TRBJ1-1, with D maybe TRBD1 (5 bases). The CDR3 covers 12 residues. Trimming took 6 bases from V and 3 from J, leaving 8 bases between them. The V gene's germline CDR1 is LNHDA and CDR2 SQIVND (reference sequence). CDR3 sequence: CASREQDTEAFF. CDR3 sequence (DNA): TGTGCCAGTAGAGAACAGGACACTGAAGCTTTCTTT.

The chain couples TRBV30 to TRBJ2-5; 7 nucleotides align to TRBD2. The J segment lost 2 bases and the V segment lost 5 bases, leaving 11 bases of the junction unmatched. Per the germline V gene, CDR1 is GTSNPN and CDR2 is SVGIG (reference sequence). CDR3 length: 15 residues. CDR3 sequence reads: CAWEIIGGGQETQYF. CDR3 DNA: TGTGCCTGGGAGATCATTGGCGGGGGACAAGAGACCCAGTACTTC.

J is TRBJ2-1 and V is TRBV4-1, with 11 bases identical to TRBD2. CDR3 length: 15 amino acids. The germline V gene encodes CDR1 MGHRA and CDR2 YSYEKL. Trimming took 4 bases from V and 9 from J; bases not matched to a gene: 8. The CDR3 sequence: CASSPGGGLAGEQFF. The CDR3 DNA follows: TGCGCCAGCAGCCCTGGGGGTGGACTAGCGGGTGAGCAGTTCTTC.

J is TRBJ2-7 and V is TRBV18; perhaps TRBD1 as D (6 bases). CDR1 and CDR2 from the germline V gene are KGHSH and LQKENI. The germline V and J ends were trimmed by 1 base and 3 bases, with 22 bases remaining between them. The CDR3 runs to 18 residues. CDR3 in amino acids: CASSPRGIVRTVGYEQYF. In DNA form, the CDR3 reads TGTGCCAGCTCACCACGGGGCATAGTTCGGACAGTAGGCTACGAGCAGTACTTC.

The CDR3 nucleotides are TGTGCCATCAGTGAGCCCGCGGGAGGTGGCACCGACAATGAGCAGTTCTTC. Translated: CAISEPAGGGTDNEQFF. The chain employs TRBV10-3 and TRBJ2-1; 8 bases map to TRBD2. J lost 5 bases, V lost 2 bases, and 11 bases had no gene match. Germline V lookup: CDR1 ENHRY, CDR2 SYGVKD. This CDR3 spans 17 amino acids.

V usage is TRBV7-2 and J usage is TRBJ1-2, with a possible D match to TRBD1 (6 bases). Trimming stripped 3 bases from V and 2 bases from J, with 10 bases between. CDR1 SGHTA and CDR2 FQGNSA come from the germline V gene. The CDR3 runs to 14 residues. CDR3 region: CASSFGQGNYGYTF. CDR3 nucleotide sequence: TGTGCCAGCAGCTTTGGGCAGGGGAACTATGGCTACACCTTC.

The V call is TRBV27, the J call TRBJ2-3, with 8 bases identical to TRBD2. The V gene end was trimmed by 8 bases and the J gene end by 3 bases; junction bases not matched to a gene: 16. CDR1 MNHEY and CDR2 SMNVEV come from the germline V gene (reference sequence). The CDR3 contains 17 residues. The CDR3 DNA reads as TGTGCCAGCCCGGCCAGCGGGAGCCACCCGGGGACAGATACGCAGTATTTT. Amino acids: CASPASGSHPGTDTQYF.

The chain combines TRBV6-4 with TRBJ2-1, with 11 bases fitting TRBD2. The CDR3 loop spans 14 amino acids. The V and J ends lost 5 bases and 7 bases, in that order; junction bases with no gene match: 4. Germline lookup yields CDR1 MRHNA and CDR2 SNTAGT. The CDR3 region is CASSPGTSGNEQFF. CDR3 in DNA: TGTGCCAGCAGTCCCGGGACTAGCGGAAATGAGCAGTTCTTC.

Here the CDR3 DNA reads TGTGCCAGTAGTACAGGACTCATTAAGTTCTTC. Amino acids: CASSTGLIKFF. The rearrangement uses TRBV19 and TRBJ2-1, with D possibly being TRBD2 (5 bases). With 4 bases removed from V and 14 bases from J, the gap between germline ends came to 12 bases. The CDR3 consists of 11 residues. Germline V gene lookup returns CDR1 LNHDA and CDR2 SQIVND (reference sequence).

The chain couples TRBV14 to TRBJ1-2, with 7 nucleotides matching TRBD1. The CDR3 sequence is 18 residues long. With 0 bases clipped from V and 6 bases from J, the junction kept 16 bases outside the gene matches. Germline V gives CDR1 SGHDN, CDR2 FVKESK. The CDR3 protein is CASSQDLLRAGGDDGYTF. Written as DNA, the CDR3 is TGTGCCAGCAGCCAAGATCTGCTTAGGGCAGGGGGAGATGATGGCTACACCTTC.

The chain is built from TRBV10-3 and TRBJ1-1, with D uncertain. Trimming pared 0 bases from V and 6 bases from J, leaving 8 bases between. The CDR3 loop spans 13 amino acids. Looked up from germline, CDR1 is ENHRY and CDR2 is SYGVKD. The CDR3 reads CAISESLTSEAFF. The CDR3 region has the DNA TGTGCCATCAGTGAGTCTCTCACATCTGAAGCTTTCTTT.

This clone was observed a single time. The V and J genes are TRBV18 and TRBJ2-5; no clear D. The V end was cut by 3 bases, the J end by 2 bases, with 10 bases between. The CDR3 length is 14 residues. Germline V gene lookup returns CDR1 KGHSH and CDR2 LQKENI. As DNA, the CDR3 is TGTGCCAGCTCACCCCTTGACACTCAAGAGACCCAGTACTTC. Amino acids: CASSPLDTQETQYF.

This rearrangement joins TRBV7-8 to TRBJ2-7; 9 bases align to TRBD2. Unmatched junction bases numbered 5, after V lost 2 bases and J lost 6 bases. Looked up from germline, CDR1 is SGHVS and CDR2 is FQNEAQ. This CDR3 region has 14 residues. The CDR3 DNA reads TGTGCCAGCAGCTTACCGGGACTAGCCGGCGAGCAGTACTTC. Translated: CASSLPGLAGEQYF.

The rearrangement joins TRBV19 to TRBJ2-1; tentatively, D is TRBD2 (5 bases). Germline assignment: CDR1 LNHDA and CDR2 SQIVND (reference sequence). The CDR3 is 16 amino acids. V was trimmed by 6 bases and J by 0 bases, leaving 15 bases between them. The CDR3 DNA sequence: TGTGCCAGTAGCCACCTGAGCGGCCCCTCCTACAATGAGCAGTTCTTC. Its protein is CASSHLSGPSYNEQFF.

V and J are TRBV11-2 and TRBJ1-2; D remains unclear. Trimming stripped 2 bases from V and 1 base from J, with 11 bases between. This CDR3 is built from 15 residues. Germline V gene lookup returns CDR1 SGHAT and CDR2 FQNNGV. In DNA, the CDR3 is TGTGCCAGCAGCTTAAGGTTCGGGGATAACTATGGCTACACCTTC. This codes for CASSLRFGDNYGYTF.